This T cell receptor (beta chain) is from a study of control samples from healthy donors and cancer patients. CDR3 length: 8 residues. Germline loops: CDR1 SGHAT, CDR2 FQNNGV. Trimming pared 6 bases from V and 11 bases from J, leaving 4 bases between. Sequencing used immunoSEQ multiplex PCR; TCRdb keeps in-frame clones, though not all of them. The table shows 100,000 to 150,000 clones, with around nine tenths occurring only once. Sample: blood. The sequence derives from a man aged 18-30 years in good health. This chain uses TRBV11-2 with TRBJ1-2; D is unresolved. In DNA form, the CDR3 reads TGTGCCAGCAGTTGTTACACCTTC. Residues: CASSCYTF.